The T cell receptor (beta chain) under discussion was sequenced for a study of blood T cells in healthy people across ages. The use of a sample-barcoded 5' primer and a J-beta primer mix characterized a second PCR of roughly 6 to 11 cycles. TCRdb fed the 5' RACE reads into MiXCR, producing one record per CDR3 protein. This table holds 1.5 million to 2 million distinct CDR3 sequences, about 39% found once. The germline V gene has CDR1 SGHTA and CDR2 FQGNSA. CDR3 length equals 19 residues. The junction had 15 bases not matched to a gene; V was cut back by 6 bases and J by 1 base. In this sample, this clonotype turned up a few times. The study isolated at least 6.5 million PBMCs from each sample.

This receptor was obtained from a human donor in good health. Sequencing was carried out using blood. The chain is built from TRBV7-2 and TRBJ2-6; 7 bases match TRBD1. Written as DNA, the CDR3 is TGTGCCAGCAGTCGAACTAGACGGGGACAGAGTTCTGGGGCCAACGTCCTGACTTTC. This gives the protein CASSRTRRGQSSGANVLTF. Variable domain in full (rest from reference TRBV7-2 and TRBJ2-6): GAGVSQSPSNKVTEKGKDVELRCDPISGHTALYWYRQSLGQGLEFLIYFQGNSAPDKSGLPSDRFSAERTGGSVSTLTIQRTQQEDSAVYLCASSRTRRGQSSGANVLTFGAGSRLTVL.